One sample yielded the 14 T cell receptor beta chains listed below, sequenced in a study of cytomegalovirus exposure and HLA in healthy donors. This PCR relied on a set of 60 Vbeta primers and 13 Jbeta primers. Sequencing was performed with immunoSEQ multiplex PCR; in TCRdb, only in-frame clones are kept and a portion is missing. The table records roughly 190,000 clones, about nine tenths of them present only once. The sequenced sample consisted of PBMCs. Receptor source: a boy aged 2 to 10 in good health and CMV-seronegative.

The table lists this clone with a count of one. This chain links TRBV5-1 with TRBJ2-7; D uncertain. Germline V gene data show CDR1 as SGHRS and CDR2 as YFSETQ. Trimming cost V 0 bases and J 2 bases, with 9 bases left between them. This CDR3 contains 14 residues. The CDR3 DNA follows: TGCGCCAGCAGCTTGGCTCGCTACCCCTACGAGCAGTACTTC. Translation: CASSLARYPYEQYF.

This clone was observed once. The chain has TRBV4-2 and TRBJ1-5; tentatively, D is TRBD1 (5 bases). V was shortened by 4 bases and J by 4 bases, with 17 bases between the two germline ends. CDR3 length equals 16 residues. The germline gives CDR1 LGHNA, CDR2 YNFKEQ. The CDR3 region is CASSPSGGEVNQPQHF. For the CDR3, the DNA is TGTGCCAGCAGCCCCTCCGGGGGGGAGGTAAATCAGCCCCAGCATTTT.

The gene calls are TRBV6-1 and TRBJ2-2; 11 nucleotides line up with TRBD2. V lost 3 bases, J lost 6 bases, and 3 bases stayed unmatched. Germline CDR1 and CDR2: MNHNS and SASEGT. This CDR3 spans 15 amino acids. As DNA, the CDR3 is TGTGCCAGCAGTGAGACTAGCGGGGCTCCCGGGGAGCTGTTTTTT. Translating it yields CASSETSGAPGELFF.

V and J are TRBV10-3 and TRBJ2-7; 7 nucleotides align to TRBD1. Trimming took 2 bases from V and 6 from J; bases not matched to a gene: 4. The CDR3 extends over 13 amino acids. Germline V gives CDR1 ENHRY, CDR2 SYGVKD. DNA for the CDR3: TGTGCCATCAGTGAGACAGGGGACATCGAGCAGTACTTC. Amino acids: CAISETGDIEQYF.

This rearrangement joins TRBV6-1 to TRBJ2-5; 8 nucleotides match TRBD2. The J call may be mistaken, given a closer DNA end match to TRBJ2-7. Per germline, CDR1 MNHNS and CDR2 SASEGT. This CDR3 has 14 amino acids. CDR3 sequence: CASVLSGGTYEQYF. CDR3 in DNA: TGTGCCAGCGTTTTGTCGGGGGGGACCTACGAGCAGTACTTC.

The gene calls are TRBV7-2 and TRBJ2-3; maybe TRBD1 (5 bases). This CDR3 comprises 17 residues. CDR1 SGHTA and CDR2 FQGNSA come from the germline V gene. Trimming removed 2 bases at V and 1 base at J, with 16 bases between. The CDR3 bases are TGTGCCAGCAGCTTACAAGGCCAGGGTTGGGGCACAGATACGCAGTATTTT. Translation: CASSLQGQGWGTDTQYF.

The CDR3 nucleotides read TGTGCCAGCAGCCAAAATCTTAATCAGCCCCAGCATTTT. Residues: CASSQNLNQPQHF. The chain has TRBV16 and TRBJ1-5; D unresolved. The CDR3 consists of 13 residues. V dropped 2 bases and J dropped 4 bases, with 6 bases sitting between them. The V gene's germline CDR1 is KGHSY and CDR2 FQNENV.

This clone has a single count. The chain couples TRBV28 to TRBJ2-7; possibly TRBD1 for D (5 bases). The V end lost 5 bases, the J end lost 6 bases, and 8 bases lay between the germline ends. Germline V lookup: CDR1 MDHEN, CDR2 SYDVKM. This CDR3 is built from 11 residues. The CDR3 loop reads CASSRGLEQYF. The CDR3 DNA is TGTGCCAGCAGTAGGGGCCTCGAGCAGTACTTC.

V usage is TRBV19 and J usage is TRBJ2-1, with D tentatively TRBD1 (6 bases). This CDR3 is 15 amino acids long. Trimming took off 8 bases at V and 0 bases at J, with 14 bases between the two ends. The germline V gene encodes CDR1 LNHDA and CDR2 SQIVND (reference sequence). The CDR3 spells CASSLGGSSYNEQFF. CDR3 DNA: TGTGCCAGTTCTCTAGGGGGTTCCTCCTACAATGAGCAGTTCTTC.

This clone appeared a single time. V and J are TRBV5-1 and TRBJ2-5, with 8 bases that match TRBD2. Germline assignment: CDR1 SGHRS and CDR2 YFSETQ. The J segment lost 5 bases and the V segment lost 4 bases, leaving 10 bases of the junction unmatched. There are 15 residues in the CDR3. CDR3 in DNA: TGCGCCAGCAGCCCGGATGAAGCGGGAGTGGAGACCCAGTACTTC. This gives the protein CASSPDEAGVETQYF.

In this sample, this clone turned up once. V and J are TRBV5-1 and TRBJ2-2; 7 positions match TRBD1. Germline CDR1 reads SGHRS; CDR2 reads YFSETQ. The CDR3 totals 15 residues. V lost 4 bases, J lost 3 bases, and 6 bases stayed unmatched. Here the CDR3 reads CASSRGQADTGELFF. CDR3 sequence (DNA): TGCGCCAGCAGCAGAGGACAGGCTGACACCGGGGAGCTGTTTTTT.

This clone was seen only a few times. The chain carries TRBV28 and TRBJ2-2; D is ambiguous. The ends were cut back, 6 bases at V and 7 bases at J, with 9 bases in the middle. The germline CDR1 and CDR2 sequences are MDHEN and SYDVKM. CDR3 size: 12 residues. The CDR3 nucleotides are TGTGCCAGCAGCCCCCCTCTCGGGGAGCTGTTTTTT. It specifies CASSPPLGELFF.

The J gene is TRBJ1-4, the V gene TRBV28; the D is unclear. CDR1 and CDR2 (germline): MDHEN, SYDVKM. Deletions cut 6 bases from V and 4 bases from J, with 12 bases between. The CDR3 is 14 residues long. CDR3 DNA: TGTGCCAGCAGGCCTCAGGATCTTAATGAAAAACTGTTTTTT. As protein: CASRPQDLNEKLFF.

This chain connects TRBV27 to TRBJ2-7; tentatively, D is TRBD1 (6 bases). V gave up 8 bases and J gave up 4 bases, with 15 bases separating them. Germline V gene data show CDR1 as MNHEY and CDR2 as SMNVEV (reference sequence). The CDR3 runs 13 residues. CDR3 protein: CASGRGTLYEQYF. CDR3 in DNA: TGTGCCAGCGGGCGAGGGACATTGTACGAGCAGTACTTC.